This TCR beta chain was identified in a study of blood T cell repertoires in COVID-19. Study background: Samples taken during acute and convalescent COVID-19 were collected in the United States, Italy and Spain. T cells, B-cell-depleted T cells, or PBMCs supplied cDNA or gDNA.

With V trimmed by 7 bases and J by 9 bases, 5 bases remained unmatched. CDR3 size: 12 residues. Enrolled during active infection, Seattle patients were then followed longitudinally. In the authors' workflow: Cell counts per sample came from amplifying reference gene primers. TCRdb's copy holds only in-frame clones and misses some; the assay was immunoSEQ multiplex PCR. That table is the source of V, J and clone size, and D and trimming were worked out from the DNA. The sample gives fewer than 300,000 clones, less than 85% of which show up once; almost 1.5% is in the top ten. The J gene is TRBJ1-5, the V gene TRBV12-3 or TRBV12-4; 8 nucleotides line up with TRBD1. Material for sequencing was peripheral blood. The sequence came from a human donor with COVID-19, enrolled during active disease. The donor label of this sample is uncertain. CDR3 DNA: TGTGCCAGCAAGGACAGGGCCCGGCCCCAGCATTTT. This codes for CASKDRARPQHF.